This T cell receptor (beta chain) was sequenced in a study of cytomegalovirus exposure and HLA in healthy donors. Points from the study as a whole: Fewer N-insertions (relative to the 666-donor mean) were reportedly seen in an Asian-associated ancestry cluster in a later analysis. In an earlier analysis, in some 500 donors, most V segments appeared productive either ~87% or ~30% of the time.

Amplification used 60 Vbeta primers and 13 Jbeta primers. Generated by immunoSEQ multiplex PCR, the TCRdb table keeps only in-frame clones and is missing some. The sample holds approximately 200,000 clones, around 85% seen once. The length of the CDR3 is 14 residues. Germline CDR1 is SEHNR and CDR2 is FQNEAQ (reference sequence). V lost 5 bases, J lost 0 bases, and 10 bases lay in between. Comment on this clone: The antigen remains undetermined.

The sequenced material came from PBMCs. The chain carries TRBV7-9 and TRBJ1-2; a weak D match, TRBD1 (5 bases). This receptor was taken from a girl aged 2-10 years in good health and CMV-seronegative. CDR3 sequence reads: CASSGQGSNYGYTF. For the CDR3, the DNA is TGTGCCAGCAGCGGCCAGGGCTCTAACTATGGCTACACCTTC.